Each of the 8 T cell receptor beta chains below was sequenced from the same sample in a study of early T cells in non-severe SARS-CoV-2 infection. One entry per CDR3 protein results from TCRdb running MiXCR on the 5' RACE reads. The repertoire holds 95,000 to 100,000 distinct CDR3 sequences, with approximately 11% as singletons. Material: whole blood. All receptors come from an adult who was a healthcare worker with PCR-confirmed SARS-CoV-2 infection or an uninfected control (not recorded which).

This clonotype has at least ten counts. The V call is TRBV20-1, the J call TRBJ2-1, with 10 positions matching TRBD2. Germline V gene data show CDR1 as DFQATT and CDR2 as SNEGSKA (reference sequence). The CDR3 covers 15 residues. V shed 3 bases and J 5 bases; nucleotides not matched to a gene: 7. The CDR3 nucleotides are TGCAGTGCTAGGCAAGCGGGGGGGCCCAACAATGAGCAGTTCTTC. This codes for CSARQAGGPNNEQFF.

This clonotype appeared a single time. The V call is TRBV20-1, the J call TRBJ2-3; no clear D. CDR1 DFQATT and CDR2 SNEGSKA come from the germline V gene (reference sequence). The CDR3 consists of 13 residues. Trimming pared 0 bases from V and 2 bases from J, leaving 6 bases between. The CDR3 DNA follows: TGCAGTGCTAGAGATCCTAACACAGATACGCAGTATTTT. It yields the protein CSARDPNTDTQYF.

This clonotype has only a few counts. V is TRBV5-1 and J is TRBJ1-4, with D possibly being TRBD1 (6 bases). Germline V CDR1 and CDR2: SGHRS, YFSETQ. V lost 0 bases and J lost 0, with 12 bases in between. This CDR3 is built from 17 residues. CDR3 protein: CASSLVQGPTTNEKLFF. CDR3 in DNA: TGCGCCAGCAGCTTGGTACAGGGACCAACAACTAATGAAAAACTGTTTTTT.

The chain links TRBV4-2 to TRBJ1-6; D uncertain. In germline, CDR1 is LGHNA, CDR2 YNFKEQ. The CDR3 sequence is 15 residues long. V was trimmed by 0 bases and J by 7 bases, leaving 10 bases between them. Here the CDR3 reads CASSQDRWVNSPLHF. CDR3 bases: TGTGCCAGCAGCCAAGATCGTTGGGTGAATTCACCCCTCCACTTT.

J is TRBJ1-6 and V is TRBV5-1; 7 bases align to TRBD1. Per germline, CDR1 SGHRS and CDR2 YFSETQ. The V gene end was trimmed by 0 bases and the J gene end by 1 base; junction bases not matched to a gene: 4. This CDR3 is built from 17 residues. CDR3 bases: TGCGCCAGCAGCTTGGGACAGGGAGGATCCTATAATTCACCCCTCCACTTT. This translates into CASSLGQGGSYNSPLHF.

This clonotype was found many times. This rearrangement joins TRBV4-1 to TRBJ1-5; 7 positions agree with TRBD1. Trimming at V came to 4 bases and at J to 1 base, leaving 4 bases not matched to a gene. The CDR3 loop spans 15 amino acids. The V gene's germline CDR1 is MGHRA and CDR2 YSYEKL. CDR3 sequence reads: CASSLSGGSNQPQHF. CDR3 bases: TGCGCCAGCAGCCTTTCAGGGGGGAGCAATCAGCCCCAGCATTTT.

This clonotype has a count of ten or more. CDR3 nucleotides: TGCAGTGCTAGACCAGGGGGCTCCAGGGACTATTCACCCCTCCACTTT. Amino acids: CSARPGGSRDYSPLHF. The rearrangement joins TRBV20-1 to TRBJ1-6, with 8 bases that match TRBD1. Germline-derived CDR1 and CDR2 are DFQATT and SNEGSKA (reference sequence). CDR3 length: 16 residues. The V segment lost 2 bases and the J segment 8 bases; nucleotides outside the gene matches: 11.

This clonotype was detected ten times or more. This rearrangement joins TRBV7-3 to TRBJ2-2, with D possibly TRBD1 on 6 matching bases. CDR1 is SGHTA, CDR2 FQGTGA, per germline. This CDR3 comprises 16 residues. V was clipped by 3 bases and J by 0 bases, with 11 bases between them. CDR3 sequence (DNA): TGTGCCAGCAGCTTCCTGGACAGCACGAACACCGGGGAGCTGTTTTTT. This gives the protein CASSFLDSTNTGELFF.